This TCR beta chain comes out of a study of blood T cell repertoires in COVID-19. Germline values: CDR1 SEHNR, CDR2 FQNEAQ (reference sequence). The CDR3 is 15 amino acids. With V trimmed by 1 base and J by 7 bases, 8 bases remained unmatched. The assay was immunoSEQ multiplex PCR, and TCRdb's table has in-frame clones only and misses some. The sample lists some 68,000 clones; about 91% were seen once. This receptor was taken from a man aged 45-65 years with active COVID-19. The chain joins TRBV7-9 to TRBJ1-2; 8 bases align to TRBD1. Sequencing input: peripheral blood. CDR3 sequence: CASSLGQGAQFGYTF. The DNA of the CDR3 is TGTGCCAGCAGCTTAGGTCAGGGGGCGCAGTTTGGCTACACCTTC.